Listed below are T cell receptor beta chains from one sample, sequenced in a study of blood T cell repertoires in COVID-19. Assay used: immunoSEQ multiplex PCR; TCRdb lists only in-frame clones, some missing. The table records 13,000 or so clones, approximately 91% of them present only once. Input material: peripheral blood. Receptors originate from a human donor in a cohort sampled during active COVID-19. Both conserved end residues are part of each CDR3. D genes are given only for firm matches. Clone sizes are given selectively: once, few, many, or a class where the clone is expanded.

j_call | v_call | d_call | clone_size | cdr3_nt | cdr3_aa
TRBJ2-1 | TRBV24-1 | - | - | TGTGCCACCAGTGATGGACTACCTAATGAGCAGTTCTTC | CATSDGLPNEQFF
TRBJ2-2 | TRBV19 | - | - | TGTGCCAGTAGGGGCAGGGGAAGAACCGGGGAGCTGTTTTTT | CASRGRGRTGELFF
TRBJ1-5 | TRBV6-1 | - | - | TGTGCCAGCAGTGAATGGGGGGGCGGTCAGCCCCAGCATTTT | CASSEWGGGQPQHF
TRBJ2-1 | TRBV5-1 | - | - | TGCGCCAGCAGCGGGGCCGGGACTGGGACGTACAATGAGCAGTTCTTC | CASSGAGTGTYNEQFF
TRBJ2-7 | TRBV2 | TRBD2 | once | TGTGCCAGCAGATTCGGACTAGAGGGGTACGAGCAGTACTTC | CASRFGLEGYEQYF
TRBJ2-7 | TRBV6-5 | - | - | TGTGCCAGCAGTCCCGCGGGGTTTTTATCCTACGAGCAGTACTTC | CASSPAGFLSYEQYF
TRBJ1-6 | TRBV6-5 | TRBD1 | few | TGTGCCAGCAGTTATAGGACAGGGGATTCACCCCTCCACTTT | CASSYRTGDSPLHF
TRBJ1-2 | TRBV5-5 | - | - | TGTGCCAGCAGCTTGACGGACAGCGGAGGCAGTGGCTACACCTTC | CASSLTDSGGSGYTF
TRBJ1-3 | TRBV7-2 | TRBD1 | once | TGTGCCAGCAGCTTAAAGGGTGACAGGGAAGTATCCGGAAACACCATATATTTT | CASSLKGDREVSGNTIYF
TRBJ1-5 | TRBV7-9 | - | - | TGTGCCAGCAGCTTCGACTTAGGGGATCAGCCCCAGCATTTT | CASSFDLGDQPQHF
TRBJ2-1 | TRBV7-9 | - | - | TGTGCCAGCAGCTTAGCGGGAGCGCGGAATGAGCAGTTCTTC | CASSLAGARNEQFF
TRBJ1-1 | TRBV10-3 | - | - | TGTGCCATCAGTGTACGGGACACTGAAGCTTTCTTT | CAISVRDTEAFF
TRBJ2-2 | TRBV19 | TRBD2 | - | TGTGCCAGTTTTATCGGACTAGCGGGACCCAACACCGGGGAGCTGTTTTTT | CASFIGLAGPNTGELFF
TRBJ1-2 | TRBV5-1 | TRBD1 | - | TGCGCCAGCAGCGAGGACAGGGAGATCTATGGCTACACCTTC | CASSEDREIYGYTF
TRBJ2-1 | TRBV5-1 | - | - | TGCGCCAGCAGCTCTACAGGGTGGCGGGCGAATGAGCAGTTCTTC | CASSSTGWRANEQFF
TRBJ2-4 | TRBV6-6 | TRBD2 | - | TGTGCCATCAAGGCGGGGGGAGACAAAAACATTCAGTACTTC | CAIKAGGDKNIQYF
TRBJ1-4 | TRBV7-9 | TRBD1 | - | TGTGCCAGCAGCGCCTACAGGGGAGCTAATGAAAAACTGTTTTTT | CASSAYRGANEKLFF
TRBJ2-7 | TRBV29-1 | TRBD1 | - | TGCAGCGCCCTCAGACAGGGGTCCCGCTACGAGCAGTACTTC | CSALRQGSRYEQYF
TRBJ1-4 | TRBV6-6 | - | - | TGTGCCAGCACCCTAGCGGTCAGGACGAATGAAAAACTGTTTTTT | CASTLAVRTNEKLFF
TRBJ2-5 | TRBV5-8 | TRBD1 | - | TGTGCCAGCAACCAAGGACAGGGTCAAGAGACCCAGTACTTC | CASNQGQGQETQYF
TRBJ2-4 | TRBV3-1/TRBV3-2 | TRBD1 | - | TGTGCCAGCAGCCTACAGGGGGTCAGAGACATTCAGTACTTC | CASSLQGVRDIQYF
TRBJ1-4 | TRBV6-5 | - | - | TGTGCCAGCAGTATGACAGAGACTAATGAAAAACTGTTTTTT | CASSMTETNEKLFF
TRBJ2-1 | TRBV19 | - | - | TGTGCCAGTAGTCTCCGGACAGACCTAAACCGCCACAATGAGCAGTTCTTC | CASSLRTDLNRHNEQFF
TRBJ2-7 | TRBV6-5 | TRBD1 | - | TGTGCCAGCAGTCCTGGGACAGGGGTGACCTACGAGCAGTACTTC | CASSPGTGVTYEQYF
TRBJ2-5 | TRBV7-2 | - | - | TGTGCCAGCAGCTTCCAGCAGGGTGGGGAGACCCAGTACTTC | CASSFQQGGETQYF
TRBJ2-5 | TRBV5-4 | - | - | TGTGCCAGCAGCCTCGCCGGGACTCAAGAGACCCAGTACTTC | CASSLAGTQETQYF
TRBJ1-1 | TRBV24-1 | - | - | TGTGCCACCAGTAGAAAAGGGGGTACTGAAGCTTTCTTT | CATSRKGGTEAFF
TRBJ2-1 | TRBV24-1 | - | - | TGTGCCACCAGTGATCATATGACAGGCACTGAGCAGTTCTTC | CATSDHMTGTEQFF
TRBJ2-4 | TRBV27 | - | - | TGTGCCAGCAGTTCCCGTCGGGGGACAAACATTCAGTACTTC | CASSSRRGTNIQYF
TRBJ2-5 | TRBV13 | - | - | TGTGCCAGCAGCTTAGTTCGGGGTAGGGTTGCGGGAGAGACCCAGTACTTC | CASSLVRGRVAGETQYF
TRBJ2-1 | TRBV19 | - | - | TGTGCCAGTACTCCGAGCGAGTGGAGGTACGACAATGAGCAGTTCTTC | CASTPSEWRYDNEQFF